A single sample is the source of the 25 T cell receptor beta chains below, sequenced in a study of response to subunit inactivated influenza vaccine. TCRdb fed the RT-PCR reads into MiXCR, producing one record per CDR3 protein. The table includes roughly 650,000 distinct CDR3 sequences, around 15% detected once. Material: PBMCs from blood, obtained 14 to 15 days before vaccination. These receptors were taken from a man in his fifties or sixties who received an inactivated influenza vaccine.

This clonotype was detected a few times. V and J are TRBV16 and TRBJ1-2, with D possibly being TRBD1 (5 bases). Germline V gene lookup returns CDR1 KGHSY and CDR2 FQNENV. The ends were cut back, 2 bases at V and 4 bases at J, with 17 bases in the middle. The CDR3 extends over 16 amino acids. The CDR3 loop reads CASSQPTGSTPYGYTF. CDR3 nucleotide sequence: TGTGCCAGCAGCCAACCCACAGGCTCGACCCCCTATGGCTACACCTTC. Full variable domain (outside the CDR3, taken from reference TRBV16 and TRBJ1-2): GEEVAQTPKHLVRGEGQKAKLYCAPIKGHSYVFWYQQVLKNEFKFLISFQNENVFDETGMPKERFSAKCLPNSPCSLEIQATKLEDSAVYFCASSQPTGSTPYGYTFGSGTRLTVV.

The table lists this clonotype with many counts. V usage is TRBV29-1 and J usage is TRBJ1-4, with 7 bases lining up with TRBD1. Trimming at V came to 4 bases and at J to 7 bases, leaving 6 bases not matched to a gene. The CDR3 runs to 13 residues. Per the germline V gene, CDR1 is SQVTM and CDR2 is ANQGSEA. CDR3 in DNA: TGCAGCGTTGCGTGGCAGGGGGGTGAAAAACTGTTTTTT. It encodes CSVAWQGGEKLFF.

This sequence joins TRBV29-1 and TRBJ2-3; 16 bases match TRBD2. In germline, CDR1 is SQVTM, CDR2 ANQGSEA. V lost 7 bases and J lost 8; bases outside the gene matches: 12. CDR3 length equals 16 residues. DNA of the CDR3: TGCAGCGCAGAAAGGGGACTAGCGGGGGGGCAAGGTACGCAGTATTTT. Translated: CSAERGLAGGQGTQYF.

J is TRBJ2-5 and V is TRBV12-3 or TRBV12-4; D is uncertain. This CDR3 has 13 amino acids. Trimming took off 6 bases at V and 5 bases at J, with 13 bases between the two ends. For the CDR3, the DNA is TGTGCCAGCAGCCTGACTGTGTCGGAGACCCAGTACTTC. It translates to CASSLTVSETQYF.

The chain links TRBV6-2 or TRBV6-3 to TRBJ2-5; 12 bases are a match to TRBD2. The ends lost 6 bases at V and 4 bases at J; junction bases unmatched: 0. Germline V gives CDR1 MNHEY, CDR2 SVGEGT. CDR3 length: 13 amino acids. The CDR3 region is CASRLAGGETQYF. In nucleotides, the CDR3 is TGTGCCAGCAGACTAGCGGGAGGAGAGACCCAGTACTTC.

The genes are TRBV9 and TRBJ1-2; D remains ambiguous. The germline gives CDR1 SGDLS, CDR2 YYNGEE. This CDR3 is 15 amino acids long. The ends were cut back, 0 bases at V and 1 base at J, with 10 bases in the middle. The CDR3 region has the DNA TGTGCCAGCAGCGTAGGGGGTACAGATAACTATGGCTACACCTTC. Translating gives CASSVGGTDNYGYTF.

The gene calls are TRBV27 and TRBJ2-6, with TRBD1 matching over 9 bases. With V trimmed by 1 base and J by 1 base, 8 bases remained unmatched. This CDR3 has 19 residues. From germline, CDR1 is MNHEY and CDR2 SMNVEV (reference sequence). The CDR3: CASSLFTGGRLSGANVLTF. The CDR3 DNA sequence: TGTGCCAGCAGTTTATTTACAGGGGGCAGGTTATCTGGGGCCAACGTCCTGACTTTC.

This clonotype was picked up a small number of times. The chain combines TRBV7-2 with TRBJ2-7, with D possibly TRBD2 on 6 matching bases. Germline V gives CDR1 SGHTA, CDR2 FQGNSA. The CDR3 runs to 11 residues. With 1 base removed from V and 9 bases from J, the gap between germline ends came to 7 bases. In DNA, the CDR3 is TGTGCCAGCAGCTTAGGGAGGGGGCAGTACTTC. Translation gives CASSLGRGQYF. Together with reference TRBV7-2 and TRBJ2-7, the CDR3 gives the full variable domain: GAGVSQSPSNKVTEKGKDVELRCDPISGHTALYWYRQSLGQGLEFLIYFQGNSAPDKSGLPSDRFSAERTGGSVSTLTIQRTQQEDSAVYLCASSLGRGQYFGPGTRLTVT.

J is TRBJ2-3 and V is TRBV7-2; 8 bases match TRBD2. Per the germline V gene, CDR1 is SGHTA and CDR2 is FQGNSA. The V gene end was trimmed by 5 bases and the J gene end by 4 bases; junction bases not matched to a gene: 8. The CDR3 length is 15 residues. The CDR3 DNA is TGTGCCAGCAGCCTAACAAGGACTAGCCCAGATACGCAGTATTTT. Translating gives CASSLTRTSPDTQYF. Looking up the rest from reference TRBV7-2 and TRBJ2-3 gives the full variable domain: GAGVSQSPSNKVTEKGKDVELRCDPISGHTALYWYRQSLGQGLEFLIYFQGNSAPDKSGLPSDRFSAERTGGSVSTLTIQRTQQEDSAVYLCASSLTRTSPDTQYFGPGTRLTVL.

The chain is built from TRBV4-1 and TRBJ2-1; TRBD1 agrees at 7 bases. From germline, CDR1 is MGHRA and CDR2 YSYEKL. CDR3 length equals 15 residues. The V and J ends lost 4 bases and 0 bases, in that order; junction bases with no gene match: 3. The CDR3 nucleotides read TGCGCCAGCAGCCGGGACAGCAACTCCTACAATGAGCAGTTCTTC. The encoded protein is CASSRDSNSYNEQFF.

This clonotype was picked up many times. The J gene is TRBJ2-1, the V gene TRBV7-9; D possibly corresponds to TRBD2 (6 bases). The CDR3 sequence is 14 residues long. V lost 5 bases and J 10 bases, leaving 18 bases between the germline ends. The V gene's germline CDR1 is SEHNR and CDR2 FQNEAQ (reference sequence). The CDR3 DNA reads TGTGCCAGCAGCCACGGGCGGGACTTCGGAGAGCAGTTCTTC. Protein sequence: CASSHGRDFGEQFF.

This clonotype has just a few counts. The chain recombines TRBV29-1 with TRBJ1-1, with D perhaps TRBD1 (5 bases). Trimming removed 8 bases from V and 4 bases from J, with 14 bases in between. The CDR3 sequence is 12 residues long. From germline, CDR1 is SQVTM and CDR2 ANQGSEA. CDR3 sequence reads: CSSGQGGTEAFF. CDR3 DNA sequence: TGCAGCAGCGGGCAGGGCGGCACTGAAGCTTTCTTT. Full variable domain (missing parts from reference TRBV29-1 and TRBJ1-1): SAVISQKPSRDICQRGTSLTIQCQVDSQVTMMFWYRQQPGQSLTLIATANQGSEATYESGFVIDKFPISRPNLTFSTLTVSNMSPEDSSIYLCSSGQGGTEAFFGQGTRLTVV.

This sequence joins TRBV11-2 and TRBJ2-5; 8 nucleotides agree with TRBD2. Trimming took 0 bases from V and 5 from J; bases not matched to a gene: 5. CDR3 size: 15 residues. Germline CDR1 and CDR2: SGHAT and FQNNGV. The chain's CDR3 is CASSLDGTRGETQYF. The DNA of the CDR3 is TGTGCCAGCAGCTTAGATGGGACTAGGGGGGAGACCCAGTACTTC.

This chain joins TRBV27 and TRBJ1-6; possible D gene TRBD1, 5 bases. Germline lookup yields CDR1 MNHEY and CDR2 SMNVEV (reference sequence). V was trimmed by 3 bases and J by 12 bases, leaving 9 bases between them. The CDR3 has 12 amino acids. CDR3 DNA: TGTGCCAGCAGTTTCCAGGGATTACCCCTCCACTTT. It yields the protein CASSFQGLPLHF.

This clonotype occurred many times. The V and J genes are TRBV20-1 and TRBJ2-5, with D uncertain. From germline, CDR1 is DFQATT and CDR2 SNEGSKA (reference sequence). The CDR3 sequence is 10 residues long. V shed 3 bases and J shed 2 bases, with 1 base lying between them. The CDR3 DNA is TGCAGTGCTAGGCAAGAGACCCAGTACTTC. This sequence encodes CSARQETQYF.

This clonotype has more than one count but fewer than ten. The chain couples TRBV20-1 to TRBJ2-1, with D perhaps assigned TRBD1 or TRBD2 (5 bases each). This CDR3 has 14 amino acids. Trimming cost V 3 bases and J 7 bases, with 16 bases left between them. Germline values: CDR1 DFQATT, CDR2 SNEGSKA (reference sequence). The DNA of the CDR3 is TGCAGTGCTAGCGGGACGACTTCTTGGAATGAGCAGTTCTTC. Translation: CSASGTTSWNEQFF.

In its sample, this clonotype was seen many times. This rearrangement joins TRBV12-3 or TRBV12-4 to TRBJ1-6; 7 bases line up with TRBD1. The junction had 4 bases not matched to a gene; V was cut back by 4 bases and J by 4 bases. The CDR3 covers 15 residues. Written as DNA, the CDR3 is TGTGCCAGCAGTTCCCGGGACAGTTATAATTCACCCCTCCACTTT. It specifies CASSSRDSYNSPLHF.

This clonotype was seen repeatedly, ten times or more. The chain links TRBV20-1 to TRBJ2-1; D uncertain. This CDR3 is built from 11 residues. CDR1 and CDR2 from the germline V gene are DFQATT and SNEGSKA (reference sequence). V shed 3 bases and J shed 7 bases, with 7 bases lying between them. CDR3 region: CSARLGNEQFF. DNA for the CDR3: TGCAGTGCTAGGTTGGGTAATGAGCAGTTCTTC.

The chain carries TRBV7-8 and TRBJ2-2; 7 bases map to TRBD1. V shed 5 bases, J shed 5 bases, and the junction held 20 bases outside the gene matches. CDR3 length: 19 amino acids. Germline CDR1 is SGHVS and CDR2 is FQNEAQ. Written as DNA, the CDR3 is TGTGCCAGCAGCCAAAGAAGATTAACTCGACAGGGCGGTACCGGGGAGCTGTTTTTT. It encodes CASSQRRLTRQGGTGELFF.

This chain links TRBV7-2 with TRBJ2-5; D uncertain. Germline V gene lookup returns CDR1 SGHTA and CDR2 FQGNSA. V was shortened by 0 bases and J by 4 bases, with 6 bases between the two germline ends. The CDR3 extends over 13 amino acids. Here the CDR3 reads CASSLAARETQYF. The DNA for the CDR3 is TGTGCCAGCAGCTTAGCTGCCCGAGAGACCCAGTACTTC.

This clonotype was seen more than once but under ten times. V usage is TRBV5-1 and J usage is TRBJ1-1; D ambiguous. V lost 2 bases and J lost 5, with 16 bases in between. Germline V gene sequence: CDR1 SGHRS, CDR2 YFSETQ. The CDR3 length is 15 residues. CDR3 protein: CASSFTGLLGTEAFF. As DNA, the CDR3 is TGCGCCAGCAGCTTTACCGGACTATTAGGGACTGAAGCTTTCTTT.

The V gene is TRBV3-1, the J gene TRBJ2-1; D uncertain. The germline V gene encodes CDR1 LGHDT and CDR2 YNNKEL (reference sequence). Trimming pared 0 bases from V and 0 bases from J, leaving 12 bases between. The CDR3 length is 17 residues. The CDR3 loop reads CASSQDVGPSSYNEQFF. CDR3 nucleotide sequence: TGTGCCAGCAGCCAAGATGTGGGTCCCAGCTCCTACAATGAGCAGTTCTTC.

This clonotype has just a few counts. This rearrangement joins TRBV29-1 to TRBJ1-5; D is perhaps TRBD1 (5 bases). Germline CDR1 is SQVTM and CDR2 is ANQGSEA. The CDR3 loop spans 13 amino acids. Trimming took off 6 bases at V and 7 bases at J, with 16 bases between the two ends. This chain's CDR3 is CSVAQGLEQPQHF. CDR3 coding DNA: TGCAGCGTGGCGCAGGGATTAGAGCAGCCCCAGCATTTT.

The CDR3 loop is CASSHLYEYTQYF. In DNA form, the CDR3 reads TGCGCCAGCAGCCATTTATACGAATATACGCAGTATTTT. This chain uses TRBV4-1 with TRBJ2-3; D not certain. CDR3 length equals 13 residues. Trimming took 3 bases from V and 7 from J, leaving 11 bases between them. CDR1 MGHRA and CDR2 YSYEKL come from the germline V gene.

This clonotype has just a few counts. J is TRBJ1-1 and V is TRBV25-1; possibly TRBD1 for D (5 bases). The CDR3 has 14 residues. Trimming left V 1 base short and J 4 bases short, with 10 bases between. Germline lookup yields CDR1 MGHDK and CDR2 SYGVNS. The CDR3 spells CASSELDGGTEAFF. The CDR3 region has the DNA TGTGCCAGCAGTGAATTAGACGGGGGCACTGAAGCTTTCTTT.